These 25 T cell receptor beta chains were sequenced from one sample in a study of tumor-infiltrating lymphocytes in primary liver carcinoma. Using a constant-region primer together with ProtoScript II reverse transcriptase, TCR beta cDNA was made from around 0.55 ug of total RNA. Library construction for TCR beta comprised three nested multiplex PCR rounds performed with slightly modified ARM-PCR. Each of the first two PCR rounds ran roughly 9 cycles with TRBV1-TRBV30 forward and C-beta reverse primers. TCRdb re-called the multiplex PCR reads with MiXCR, one entry per CDR3 protein. The sample contains some 87,000 distinct CDR3 sequences, just under 70% of which appear only once. Each 20-30 mg portion of unsorted bulk tissue served as the source for co-extraction of RNA and DNA. Input material: tumor-adjacent normal liver tissue. These receptors all stem from a man aged 40-49 years with primary liver carcinoma and hepatitis B virus infection.

In this sample, this clonotype is medium-sized (0.01 to 0.1%). The V gene is TRBV11-1, the J gene TRBJ2-7, with D possibly being TRBD1 or TRBD2 (5 bases each). V was shortened by 5 bases and J by 6 bases, with 14 bases between the two germline ends. The germline gives CDR1 SGHAT, CDR2 FQDESV (reference sequence). The CDR3 length is 13 residues. CDR3: CASSLQWGSEQYF. CDR3 sequence (DNA): TGTGCCAGCAGCCTTCAATGGGGGTCCGAGCAGTACTTC.

V is TRBV23-1 and J is TRBJ2-1; D remains ambiguous. TRBV23-1 has ORF status, its function being uncertain. The CDR3 extends over 14 amino acids. Deletions cut 1 base from V and 5 bases from J, with 9 bases between. CDR3 region: CASSQLGDHNEQFF. The CDR3, as DNA: TGCGCCAGCAGTCAATTAGGCGACCACAATGAGCAGTTCTTC.

On this clonotype: The junction does not match germline at one end; this may be a read error. The rearrangement joins TRBV4-2 to TRBJ2-2; maybe TRBD2 (6 bases). Germline V lookup: CDR1 LGHNA, CDR2 YNFKEQ. CDR3 length: 17 amino acids. The CDR3 region is CTSSPEGLAEDTGELFF. The DNA of the CDR3 is TGTACCAGCAGCCCCGAGGGTTTAGCGGAAGACACCGGGGAGCTGTTTTTT.

The rearrangement joins TRBV7-6 to TRBJ2-3; 9 positions match TRBD2. The germline V gene encodes CDR1 SGHVS and CDR2 FNYEAQ. V gave up 3 bases and J gave up 3 bases; unmatched junction bases: 7. CDR3 length: 16 amino acids. The CDR3 is CASSLIAGATTDTQYF. The CDR3 DNA sequence: TGTGCCAGCAGCTTGATAGCGGGAGCCACGACAGATACGCAGTATTTT.

Turning to this clonotype: The CDR3 does not end in the conserved phenylalanine or tryptophan, so this is likely a read error. The chain is built from TRBV29-1 and TRBJ2-1; 7 positions agree with TRBD1. This CDR3 has 18 residues. Germline lookup yields CDR1 SQVTM and CDR2 ANQGSEA. The V gene end was trimmed by 7 bases and the J gene end by 3 bases; junction bases not matched to a gene: 21. DNA of the CDR3: TGCAGCGCCCGAAGGGGGCCGCAACCACCATATATCTACAATGAGCAGTTCCTC. Translation gives CSARRGPQPPYIYNEQFL.

The J gene is TRBJ1-1, the V gene TRBV12-3 or TRBV12-4, with D possibly being TRBD1 (6 bases). CDR3 length: 13 residues. V lost 8 bases to trimming and J lost 5 bases, with 15 bases between them. CDR3 sequence reads: CASEQKGGTEAFF. Written as DNA, the CDR3 is TGTGCCAGCGAACAGAAGGGGGGTACTGAAGCTTTCTTT.

This clonotype was detected many times. V usage is TRBV12-3 or TRBV12-4 and J usage is TRBJ2-2, with 11 bases lining up with TRBD2. Losses at the gene ends were 6 bases for V and 4 bases for J; bases not matched to a gene: 7. The CDR3 runs to 16 residues. DNA of the CDR3: TGTGCCAGCAGATTACTAGCGGGAGCGTCCACCGGGGAGCTGTTTTTT. It yields the protein CASRLLAGASTGELFF.

This clonotype was seen only once. This rearrangement joins TRBV11-2 to TRBJ2-6, with 10 nucleotides matching TRBD2. J was trimmed by 3 bases and V by 0 bases; bases with no gene match: 11. The CDR3 extends over 20 amino acids. The germline V gene has CDR1 SGHAT and CDR2 FQNNGV. CDR3 bases: TGTGCCAGCAGCTTAGATTCTGTAGCGGGAGGCCTCTTTGGGGCCAACGTCCTGACTTTC. As protein: CASSLDSVAGGLFGANVLTF.

This clonotype was observed many times. V usage is TRBV6-1 and J usage is TRBJ2-3; 7 bases line up with TRBD1. The CDR3 is made up of 14 amino acids. From germline, CDR1 is MNHNS and CDR2 SASEGT. After removal of 7 bases from V and 5 bases from J, the junction contained 9 bases not matched to a gene. This CDR3 reads CASTSVQGVDTQYF. The CDR3 region has the DNA TGTGCCAGCACTTCGGTCCAGGGGGTAGATACGCAGTATTTT.

This clonotype was counted a single time. It is likely a read error, because the conserved phenylalanine at the end of the CDR3 is missing. No DNA is shown, since the ends of the CDR3 on it are uncertain; the CDR3 is the one TCRdb lists. V gene TRBV11-2 combines with J gene TRBJ2-7; the listed D gene, TRBD2, was not tested against the DNA. CDR1 and CDR2 (germline): SGHAT, FQNNGV. The CDR3 contains 14 residues when both ends are counted. CDR3 sequence reads: CASSLAAREYEEYL.

Comment on this clonotype: Mismatch with germline at one junction end may stem from a read error. The chain combines TRBV6-6 with TRBJ1-1; D uncertain. This CDR3 is built from 14 residues. The V gene's germline CDR1 is MNHNY and CDR2 SVGAGI (reference sequence). The CDR3 loop reads CASSYSTATTEAFF. CDR3 bases: TGTGCCAGTAGTTACTCGACTGCGACCACTGAAGCTTTCTTT.

Remarks on this clonotype: The CDR3 does not end in the conserved phenylalanine or tryptophan, so this is likely a read error. The chain uses TRBV6-6 and TRBJ1-2; D is perhaps TRBD1 (6 bases). Germline values: CDR1 MNHNY, CDR2 SVGAGI (reference sequence). Trimming stripped 7 bases from V and 6 bases from J, with 12 bases between. The CDR3 sequence is 12 residues long. The CDR3 region has the DNA TGTGCCAGCATCGGACAGCCTGATGGCTACACCATC. Translating it yields CASIGQPDGYTI.

As to this clonotype: The conserved phenylalanine or tryptophan normally closing the CDR3 is absent here, so this likely arose from a read error. The V and J genes are TRBV11-2 and TRBJ2-1, with TRBD2 as a possible D gene (5 bases). Germline V gene lookup returns CDR1 SGHAT and CDR2 FQNNGV. This CDR3 spans 13 amino acids. The CDR3 reads CTNSLEVGAEQFL. For the CDR3, the DNA is TGTACCAACAGCTTAGAGGTGGGAGCTGAGCAGTTCTTA.

This clonotype was detected many times. V usage is TRBV29-1 and J usage is TRBJ2-5; the match to TRBD2 covers 7 bases. The germline gives CDR1 SQVTM, CDR2 ANQGSEA. The CDR3 length is 12 residues. The CDR3: CAAGGDQETQYF. CDR3 nucleotide sequence: TGCGCCGCTGGGGGGGATCAAGAGACCCAGTACTTC.

This clonotype was counted a single time. The rearrangement joins TRBV29-1 to TRBJ1-2; tentative D call: TRBD1 (5 bases). This CDR3 has 14 amino acids. Germline CDR1 reads SQVTM; CDR2 reads ANQGSEA. With 5 bases removed from V and 2 bases from J, the gap between germline ends came to 15 bases. This CDR3 reads CSVISSTANYGYTF. CDR3 nucleotides: TGCAGCGTTATCTCGTCGACAGCCAACTATGGCTACACCTTC.

The chain combines TRBV7-9 with TRBJ2-7; 8 nucleotides align to TRBD2. J gave up 2 bases and V 4 bases, and 10 bases lay outside the gene matches. The CDR3 is 16 residues long. Germline assignment: CDR1 SEHNR and CDR2 FQNEAQ (reference sequence). The CDR3 DNA reads as TGTGCCAGCAGCTCCGGGGGGGCAGGTCGCACCTACGAGCAGTACTTC. It specifies CASSSGGAGRTYEQYF.

With regard to this clonotype: Mismatch with germline at one junction end may stem from a read error. The rearrangement links TRBV11-1 to TRBJ2-1; 11 bases are a match to TRBD2. This CDR3 is 15 amino acids long. The germline V gene has CDR1 SGHAT and CDR2 FQDESV (reference sequence). The CDR3 DNA sequence: TGTGCCAGCAGCAGAGTAGCGGGAGGGCGCAATGAGCAATTCTTC. This encodes CASSRVAGGRNEQFF.

As regards this clonotype: The CDR3 does not close with the conserved phenylalanine or tryptophan, likely indicating a read error. This rearrangement joins TRBV11-2 to TRBJ2-1, with 8 bases matching TRBD2. From germline, CDR1 is SGHAT and CDR2 FQNNGV. The CDR3 runs to 14 residues. The chain's CDR3 is CASSLTSVYNGQFL. The DNA of the CDR3 is TGTGCCAGCAGCTTGACTAGCGTTTACAATGGGCAGTTCTTA.

In regard to this clonotype: With a much larger clone just one base away, this may be a read error. The chain combines TRBV6-5 with TRBJ2-5; TRBD1 matches at 8 bases. Germline V gene lookup returns CDR1 MNHEY and CDR2 SVGAGI. V shed 5 bases, J shed 5 bases, and the junction held 10 bases outside the gene matches. The CDR3 sequence is 15 residues long. Here the CDR3 reads CASSDPGGGAETQYF. Here the CDR3 DNA reads TGTGCCAGCAGTGATCCAGGGGGCGGGGCGGAGACCCAGTACTTC.

V and J are TRBV6-5 and TRBJ2-7, with 11 bases fitting TRBD2. V dropped 9 bases and J dropped 4; count of bases not matched to a gene: 8. The CDR3 loop spans 14 amino acids. From germline, CDR1 is MNHEY and CDR2 SVGAGI. The CDR3 DNA reads as TGTGCCAGTAAGACACTAGCGGGAGATTACGAGCAGTACTTC. It codes for CASKTLAGDYEQYF.

The chain couples TRBV6-6 to TRBJ2-3, with D unclear. Trimming shortened V by 5 bases and J by 4 bases, and 19 bases separated the two germline ends. The length of the CDR3 is 16 residues. Germline values: CDR1 MNHNY, CDR2 SVGAGI (reference sequence). This chain's CDR3 is CASSHTTYISPDTQYF. In DNA form, the CDR3 reads TGTGCCAGCAGTCACACAACTTACATTAGTCCAGATACGCAGTATTTT.

The V gene is TRBV10-3, the J gene TRBJ2-3; 10 nucleotides agree with TRBD2. Germline loops: CDR1 ENHRY, CDR2 SYGVKD. The CDR3 spans 16 residues. The V segment lost 6 bases and the J segment 0 bases; nucleotides outside the gene matches: 6. The CDR3 DNA reads TGTGCCATCAGGCACACTAGCGGGGCTAGCACAGATACGCAGTATTTT. This sequence encodes CAIRHTSGASTDTQYF.

Worth noting for this clonotype: A much larger clone sits a single nucleotide away, making a read error possible. The V gene is TRBV5-5, the J gene TRBJ2-7; D ambiguous. CDR1 and CDR2 from the germline V gene are SGHKS and YYEKEE (reference sequence). The CDR3 consists of 14 residues. CDR3 nucleotides: TGTGCCAACAGCTTAGAAGTGCAATCCTACGAGCAGTACTTC. This sequence encodes CANSLEVQSYEQYF. The whole variable domain, remainder taken from reference TRBV5-5 and TRBJ2-7, is DAGVTQSPTHLIKTRGQQVTLRCSPISGHKSVSWYQQVLGQGPQFIFQYYEKEERGRGNFPDRFSARQFPNYSSELNVNALLLGDSALYLCANSLEVQSYEQYFGPGTRLTVT.

On this clonotype itself: The germline gene is not matched at one end of the junction; a read error may be the cause. V and J are TRBV10-3 and TRBJ2-1; the D call may be TRBD1 or TRBD2 (5 bases each). Germline V gene data show CDR1 as ENHRY and CDR2 as SYGVKD. The CDR3 sequence is 16 residues long. CDR3 amino acids: CAISESGDRLYTEQFF. CDR3 DNA: TGTGCCATCAGTGAGTCGGGGGATAGGCTCTACACTGAGCAGTTCTTC.

This clonotype was observed many times. The chain has TRBV14 and TRBJ2-7; possible D gene TRBD1, 6 bases. The germline V and J ends were trimmed by 3 bases and 3 bases, with 12 bases remaining between them. Germline CDR1 is SGHDN and CDR2 is FVKESK. CDR3 length: 14 amino acids. CDR3 sequence reads: CASSHRDKNYEQYF. As DNA, the CDR3 is TGTGCCAGCAGCCACAGGGACAAGAACTACGAGCAGTACTTC.